Following are 23 T cell receptor beta chains from one sample sequenced in a study of beta chain features in type 1 diabetes. The isolated RNA, all of it, was reverse transcribed, so expressed TCRB transcripts were what got sequenced. Assay used: immunoSEQ multiplex PCR; TCRdb lists only in-frame clones, some missing. The data show about 900,000 clones, roughly 15% seen once. The sample was naive CD4+ T cells from blood. All receptors come from a woman between 18 and 29 years old in good health.

The chain has TRBV7-9 and TRBJ1-2; D perhaps matches TRBD1 (6 bases). Germline values: CDR1 SEHNR, CDR2 FQNEAQ (reference sequence). The length of the CDR3 is 16 residues. V lost 4 bases and J lost 4, with 19 bases in between. The CDR3 DNA is TGTGCCAGCAGCTCAATTTACAGGGCTTCGGGCTATGGCTACACCTTC. Amino acids: CASSSIYRASGYGYTF.

This clone was counted only a few times. V and J are TRBV4-1 and TRBJ2-1; 7 nucleotides agree with TRBD2. J gave up 3 bases and V 3 bases, and 8 bases lay outside the gene matches. Germline V gene lookup returns CDR1 MGHRA and CDR2 YSYEKL. This CDR3 spans 16 amino acids. The DNA for the CDR3 is TGCGCCAGCAGCCACGGAAACGGGAGGCTCTACAATGAGCAGTTCTTC. Protein product: CASSHGNGRLYNEQFF.

This chain joins TRBV5-5 and TRBJ2-7, with D tentatively TRBD1 or TRBD2 (5 bases each). Germline V CDR1 and CDR2: SGHKS, YYEKEE (reference sequence). V lost 4 bases, J lost 3 bases, and 14 bases lay in between. There are 14 residues in the CDR3. The CDR3 nucleotides read TGTGCCAGCAGCAGGGGACCCGAGGTCTACGAGCAGTACTTC. It is translated as CASSRGPEVYEQYF.

In this sample, this clone turned up a few times. This chain connects TRBV6-6 to TRBJ1-2; D possibly corresponds to TRBD1 (5 bases). V was cut by 5 bases and J by 8 bases, with 15 bases left in between. This CDR3 region has 13 residues. Germline V gene sequence: CDR1 MNHNY, CDR2 SVGAGI (reference sequence). The CDR3 nucleotides are TGTGCCAGCAGTCCCGTACGGGGCCGGGGCTACACCTTC. Amino acids: CASSPVRGRGYTF.

This clone was seen a handful of times. This rearrangement joins TRBV29-1 to TRBJ2-2; 10 bases align to TRBD2. Germline CDR1 reads SQVTM; CDR2 reads ANQGSEA. J lost 6 bases, V lost 0 bases, and 7 bases had no gene match. The CDR3 runs to 16 residues. CDR3 bases: TGCAGCGTTGAAGAGGGAGCGGGAGGGCCACCCGGGGAGCTGTTTTTT. Translation gives CSVEEGAGGPPGELFF.

This clone showed up just a few times. The genes are TRBV7-6 and TRBJ2-6; D remains unclear. The length of the CDR3 is 15 residues. Germline loops: CDR1 SGHVS, CDR2 FNYEAQ. Trimming shortened V by 6 bases and J by 0 bases, and 9 bases separated the two germline ends. CDR3 residues: CASSSSSSGANVLTF. The CDR3 nucleotides are TGTGCCAGCAGTTCCTCTAGCTCTGGGGCCAACGTCCTGACTTTC.

The rearrangement joins TRBV18 to TRBJ2-2; D gene uncertain. This CDR3 spans 12 amino acids. The germline V gene has CDR1 KGHSH and CDR2 LQKENI. Trimming cost V 3 bases and J 8 bases, with 7 bases left between them. CDR3 amino acids: CASSPNPGELFF. As DNA, the CDR3 is TGTGCCAGCTCACCGAATCCGGGGGAGCTGTTTTTT.

This chain links TRBV21-1 with TRBJ2-5; TRBD2 is the table's D call and was not checked against the DNA. TRBV21-1 is a pseudogene segment. CDR3 length equals 14 residues. The CDR3 loop reads CASSRSSRAKTQYF. The CDR3, as DNA: TGTGCCAGCAGCAGATCAAGTCGCGCGAAGACCCAGTACTTC.

Remarks on this clone: In the same sample, other DNA sequences code for this CDR3. This chain uses TRBV9 with TRBJ2-1, with TRBD1 matching over 8 bases. The V gene end was trimmed by 1 base and the J gene end by 3 bases; junction bases not matched to a gene: 3. This CDR3 is 15 amino acids long. Per germline, CDR1 SGDLS and CDR2 YYNGEE. The CDR3 reads CASSVSGQGYNEQFF. CDR3 in DNA: TGTGCCAGCAGCGTAAGTGGACAGGGCTACAATGAGCAGTTCTTC.

This clone was found a few times. The chain combines TRBV11-2 with TRBJ2-2; maybe TRBD2 (6 bases). The germline V and J ends were trimmed by 1 base and 6 bases, with 12 bases remaining between them. The CDR3 runs to 15 residues. Germline CDR1 is SGHAT and CDR2 is FQNNGV. The CDR3 sequence: CASSLGQGRPGELFF. The CDR3, as DNA: TGTGCCAGCAGCTTAGGGCAAGGGAGGCCCGGGGAGCTGTTTTTT.

This clone showed up just a few times. The chain uses TRBV28 and TRBJ1-5; D is possibly TRBD1 (6 bases). The germline V and J ends were trimmed by 8 bases and 2 bases, with 16 bases remaining between them. CDR1 and CDR2 (germline): MDHEN, SYDVKM. CDR3 length equals 15 residues. The DNA for the CDR3 is TGTGCCAGCCGGCAGGGGAGGTTTGGCAATCAGCCCCAGCATTTT. Amino acids: CASRQGRFGNQPQHF.

The CDR3 loop reads CASSPLGQRMILFF. The CDR3 nucleotides are TGTGCCAGTAGTCCTCTGGGGCAGAGAATGATCTTGTTCTTC. The genes are TRBV19 and TRBJ2-1, with a tentative D call TRBD1 (5 bases). This CDR3 has 14 residues. Germline CDR1 LNHDA, CDR2 SQIVND (reference sequence). Trimming cost V 5 bases and J 15 bases, with 23 bases left between them.

In this sample, this clone turned up once. The chain uses TRBV9 and TRBJ2-1; 8 positions agree with TRBD2. Losses at the gene ends were 1 base for V and 8 bases for J; bases not matched to a gene: 14. The CDR3 has 17 amino acids. Germline-derived CDR1 and CDR2 are SGDLS and YYNGEE. CDR3: CASSVFIAGPGSDEQFF. The CDR3 region has the DNA TGTGCCAGCAGCGTATTTATAGCGGGACCTGGGTCAGATGAGCAGTTCTTC. Full variable domain (remainder filled in from reference TRBV9 and TRBJ2-1): DSGVTQTPKHLITATGQRVTLRCSPRSGDLSVYWYQQSLDQGLQFLIQYYNGEERAKGNILERFSAQQFPDLHSELNLSSLELGDSALYFCASSVFIAGPGSDEQFFGPGTRLTVL.

This clone was recorded a few times. The chain employs TRBV19 and TRBJ1-1; 11 bases agree with TRBD1. The V segment lost 2 bases and the J segment 0 bases; nucleotides outside the gene matches: 8. This CDR3 comprises 18 residues. CDR1 is LNHDA and CDR2 is SQIVND in the germline V gene (reference sequence). Here the CDR3 reads CASSIRGTGGFMNTEAFF. For the CDR3, the DNA is TGTGCCAGTAGTATACGAGGGACAGGGGGTTTTATGAACACTGAAGCTTTCTTT.

The chain carries TRBV18 and TRBJ2-5; 7 nucleotides line up with TRBD2. The ends lost 3 bases at V and 4 bases at J; junction bases unmatched: 11. Germline CDR1 KGHSH, CDR2 LQKENI. There are 16 residues in the CDR3. The CDR3 bases are TGTGCCAGCTCACCCCCCCACCTAGCGGAAGCAGAGACCCAGTACTTC. This sequence encodes CASSPPHLAEAETQYF.

This chain joins TRBV6-6 and TRBJ1-1; TRBD1 is a possible D gene (6 bases). The CDR3 runs 15 residues. Germline loops: CDR1 MNHNY, CDR2 SVGAGI (reference sequence). Trimming shortened V by 7 bases and J by 5 bases, and 20 bases separated the two germline ends. Here the CDR3 DNA reads TGTGCCAGCACCCTCCCCGGGGGGCAGGGGACTGAAGCTTTCTTT. The encoded protein is CASTLPGGQGTEAFF.

In its sample, this clone was seen a few times. This chain uses TRBV7-3 with TRBJ2-1, with D hard to call. Trimming stripped 3 bases from V and 5 bases from J, with 17 bases between. The CDR3 consists of 16 residues. Germline lookup yields CDR1 SGHTA and CDR2 FQGTGA. The CDR3 coding sequence is TGTGCCAGCAGCTTTGGTCTGAGCCTGAAGAACAATGAGCAGTTCTTC. Its protein is CASSFGLSLKNNEQFF.

This clone was found a few times. Other DNA sequences in the sample encode the same CDR3. The CDR3 nucleotides are TGTGCCAGCTCACCAACTAGCGGGCTTTACAATGAGCAGTTCTTC. This gives the protein CASSPTSGLYNEQFF. The chain combines TRBV18 with TRBJ2-1, with 9 bases fitting TRBD2. Trimming took 2 bases from V and 4 from J; bases not matched to a gene: 3. Germline V gene sequence: CDR1 KGHSH, CDR2 LQKENI. CDR3 length equals 15 residues.

The V and J genes are TRBV5-1 and TRBJ1-2; 8 bases are shared with TRBD1. Trimming took 0 bases from V and 8 from J; bases not matched to a gene: 3. The germline V gene has CDR1 SGHRS and CDR2 YFSETQ. This CDR3 has 13 amino acids. In DNA, the CDR3 is TGCGCCAGCAGCTTGGGGGACAGGAGAGGCTACACCTTC. Translation: CASSLGDRRGYTF.

CDR3 DNA sequence: TGTGCCATCAGCCCTATATCGGGTGGCTACACCTTC. As protein: CAISPISGGYTF. The chain carries TRBV10-3 and TRBJ1-2; D not certain. Germline V CDR1 and CDR2: ENHRY, SYGVKD. The CDR3 has 12 amino acids. The V gene lost 6 bases and the J gene lost 7 bases, with 12 bases spanning the gap.

This clone was seen more than once but under ten times. The rearrangement joins TRBV4-2 to TRBJ2-3, with D hard to call. The length of the CDR3 is 16 residues. CDR1 and CDR2 (germline): LGHNA, YNFKEQ. Trimming removed 0 bases at V and 0 bases at J, with 10 bases between. The CDR3 DNA sequence: TGTGCCAGCAGCCAAGAAACCGGCGAAAGCACAGATACGCAGTATTTT. It encodes CASSQETGESTDTQYF.

This clone occurred once. The rearrangement joins TRBV6-5 to TRBJ2-7; 9 nucleotides align to TRBD2. Trimming cost V 7 bases and J 0 bases; bases outside gene matches: 4. CDR1 and CDR2 from the germline V gene are MNHEY and SVGAGI. The CDR3 extends over 14 amino acids. The CDR3 bases are TGTGCCAGCACTTCGACTAGCGGCTCCTACGAGCAGTACTTC. Protein product: CASTSTSGSYEQYF.

This rearrangement joins TRBV7-9 to TRBJ2-6; unclear D gene. Between the trimmed V and J ends, which lost 0 bases and 0 bases, there was a span of 9 bases. Per the germline V gene, CDR1 is SEHNR and CDR2 is FQNEAQ (reference sequence). The CDR3 covers 17 residues. CDR3 residues: CASSLAPVDSGANVLTF. The CDR3, as DNA: TGTGCCAGCAGCTTAGCGCCGGTTGACTCTGGGGCCAACGTCCTGACTTTC.